These T cell receptor beta chains were read from a single sample in a study of shared clonotypes between healthy human individuals. Profiled with immunoSEQ multiplex PCR; TCRdb holds only in-frame clones, not every one. The data hold about half a million clones, with about 74% observed a single time. Sequencing was performed on PBMCs. Source of these receptors: a woman aged 40 to 50 in good health. Some clones in this sample may be carry-over from other donors' samples. Each CDR3 is given with its conserved first and last residue. A D gene is named only where the DNA matches it firmly. Only some rows state a clone size, as once, few, many or a class for expanded clones.

D,J,V,size,DNA,CDR3
-,TRBJ1-1,TRBV11-2,-,TGTGCCAGCAGCTTGCACGGGAACACTGAAGCTTTCTTT,CASSLHGNTEAFF
-,TRBJ2-3,TRBV27,-,TGTGCCAGCAGCCCGGGGCACGGGCGGGGAGATACGCAGTATTTT,CASSPGHGRGDTQYF
TRBD1,TRBJ2-7,TRBV19,-,TGTGCCAGTAGTATTCAGGGGGCCCAGCGGGAGCAGTACTTC,CASSIQGAQREQYF
-,TRBJ2-3,TRBV5-4,-,TGTGCCAGCAGCAGAGCGGAAAGCACAGATACGCAGTATTTT,CASSRAESTDTQYF
TRBD1,TRBJ2-5,TRBV9,-,TGTGCCAGCAGCTCAGACAGGGGCGGTGGGACCCAGTACTTC,CASSSDRGGGTQYF
-,TRBJ1-3,TRBV6-6,few,TGTGCCAGCAGTTACTCGATCAGCGAGGGAAACACCATATATTTT,CASSYSISEGNTIYF
TRBD2,TRBJ2-7,TRBV5-1,-,TGCGCCAGCAGCTTAGCGGGAAGGAGCGAGCAGTACTTC,CASSLAGRSEQYF
TRBD2,TRBJ2-1,TRBV2,-,TGTGCCAGCAGTGGCCCTAGCGGGATTGGGGTGGGGGAGCAGTTCTTC,CASSGPSGIGVGEQFF
-,TRBJ2-5,TRBV6-5,-,TGTGCCAGCAGTAGTGCAGGGGACCAAGAGACCCAGTACTTC,CASSSAGDQETQYF
-,TRBJ2-7,TRBV14,-,TGTGCCAGCAGCCAAGACCCGGGGCACTCCTACGAGCAGTACTTC,CASSQDPGHSYEQYF
-,TRBJ2-7,TRBV4-3,-,TGCGCCAGCAGCCAAGATATCGGCCGATTTGGGGTTTCCTACGAGCAGTACTTC,CASSQDIGRFGVSYEQYF
-,TRBJ1-2,TRBV9,-,TGTGCCAGCAGCGTAGGATGGGGCGTAGGTGGCTACACCTTC,CASSVGWGVGGYTF
TRBD1,TRBJ1-2,TRBV30,-,TGTGCCTGGAGTCAACTGGGACAGGGCGGCTACACCTTC,CAWSQLGQGGYTF